This record concerns one T cell receptor beta chain sequence. Trimming removed 1 base from V and 0 bases from J, with 16 bases in between. The CDR3 is 17 residues long. Germline CDR1 reads SGHTA; CDR2 reads FQGNSA. The data are from a study of blood T cell repertoires in COVID-19. Study-wide background: Sources were T cells, B-cell-depleted T cells, or PBMCs; the material itself was cDNA or gDNA.

Method: immunoSEQ multiplex PCR; TCRdb's copy keeps in-frame clones and lacks some. Of around 260,000 clones listed, roughly 87% are singletons. The chain links TRBV7-2 to TRBJ2-7; D call uncertain. The sequenced sample consisted of peripheral blood. The TCR was taken from a human donor in a cohort sampled during active COVID-19. CDR3 residues: CASSLDSQSFVSYEQYF. CDR3 bases: TGTGCCAGCAGCTTAGATTCACAGAGCTTTGTCTCCTACGAGCAGTACTTC.